The 22 T cell receptor beta chains reported below all come from one sample, sequenced in a study of blood T cell repertoires in COVID-19. TCRdb keeps only in-frame clones here, not all; method: immunoSEQ multiplex PCR. Of 53,000 or so clones listed, approximately 84% are singletons. Material: peripheral blood. These receptors all come from an older man with active COVID-19.

The chain links TRBV5-1 to TRBJ1-3; no firm D call. V lost 0 bases to trimming and J lost 0 bases, with 13 bases between them. The CDR3 contains 17 residues. Per the germline V gene, CDR1 is SGHRS and CDR2 is YFSETQ. Written as DNA, the CDR3 is TGCGCCAGCAGCTTGGTCCCCGGAGGAACCTCTGGAAACACCATATATTTT. Translated, it gives CASSLVPGGTSGNTIYF.

The sample holds one count of this clone. The chain couples TRBV3-1 (or the pseudogene TRBV3-2) to TRBJ2-3; D is possibly TRBD1 (6 bases). V was shortened by 3 bases and J by 3 bases, with 10 bases between the two germline ends. CDR1 and CDR2 from the germline V gene are LGHDT and YNNKEL (reference sequence). The CDR3 runs to 14 residues. The CDR3 nucleotides read TGTGCCAGCAGCCAGGGGGCTCGGACAGATACGCAGTATTTT. It specifies CASSQGARTDTQYF.

The V gene is TRBV5-6, the J gene TRBJ2-3, with 7 bases matching TRBD1. This CDR3 contains 15 residues. V lost 1 base, J lost 0 bases, and 2 bases stayed unmatched. Germline CDR1 SGHDT, CDR2 YYEEEE. The CDR3 DNA reads as TGTGCCAGCAGCTTGACAGGGGCTAGCACAGATACGCAGTATTTT. Translation gives CASSLTGASTDTQYF.

The chain recombines TRBV4-3 with TRBJ1-2; D might be TRBD1 (5 bases). CDR1 LGHNA and CDR2 YSLEER come from the germline V gene. This CDR3 spans 16 amino acids. V was clipped by 0 bases and J by 5 bases, with 16 bases between them. CDR3 in amino acids: CASSQEGTAGGYGYTF. For the CDR3, the DNA is TGCGCCAGCAGCCAAGAGGGTACGGCCGGGGGGTATGGCTACACCTTC.

The genes are TRBV7-2 and TRBJ1-2, with 9 positions matching TRBD1. The CDR3 is 16 amino acids. J gave up 8 bases and V 5 bases, and 15 bases lay outside the gene matches. CDR1 is SGHTA, CDR2 FQGNSA, per germline. The CDR3 spells CASSRKPGQGTSGYTF. The CDR3 DNA sequence: TGTGCCAGCAGCCGTAAACCGGGACAGGGTACGAGCGGCTACACCTTC.

V usage is TRBV18 and J usage is TRBJ2-5, with a tentative D call TRBD2 (5 bases). CDR1 and CDR2 (germline): KGHSH, LQKENI. Trimming removed 2 bases at V and 2 bases at J, with 9 bases between. The CDR3 covers 14 residues. The CDR3, as DNA: TGTGCCAGCTCACCAGGGAGAGGGCAAGAGACCCAGTACTTC. Amino acids: CASSPGRGQETQYF.

The chain combines TRBV5-6 with TRBJ2-7, with 10 nucleotides matching TRBD2. The CDR3 length is 14 residues. Germline CDR1 SGHDT, CDR2 YYEEEE. V shed 4 bases and J 3 bases; nucleotides not matched to a gene: 4. CDR3 region: CASSRGLADYEQYF. Here the CDR3 DNA reads TGTGCCAGCAGCCGTGGACTAGCGGACTACGAGCAGTACTTC.

Only a few counts were recorded for this clone. The rearrangement links TRBV10-2 to TRBJ1-2; maybe TRBD1 (6 bases). Trimming left V 2 bases short and J 8 bases short, with 18 bases between. Germline loops: CDR1 WSHSY, CDR2 SAAADI. The CDR3 totals 15 residues. The CDR3 reads CASSEAATGNGGYTF. The CDR3 region has the DNA TGCGCCAGCAGTGAGGCAGCTACAGGGAATGGCGGCTACACCTTC.

This chain joins TRBV5-1 and TRBJ2-7; TRBD2 matches at 8 bases. This CDR3 has 14 residues. V lost 4 bases to trimming and J lost 0 bases; unmatched junction nucleotides: 3. Per the germline V gene, CDR1 is SGHRS and CDR2 is YFSETQ. CDR3 sequence reads: CASSTSGGSYEQYF. DNA for the CDR3: TGCGCCAGCAGCACGAGCGGGGGCTCCTACGAGCAGTACTTC.

The chain uses TRBV6-1 and TRBJ1-1; no clear D gene. V was pared by 0 bases and J by 10 bases, with 15 bases between. The germline V gene encodes CDR1 MNHNS and CDR2 SASEGT. CDR3 size: 14 residues. This CDR3 is CASSEAIGAVSAFF. In DNA, the CDR3 is TGTGCCAGCAGTGAAGCGATTGGTGCAGTCTCAGCTTTCTTT.

The chain recombines TRBV5-1 with TRBJ2-7, with 7 bases lining up with TRBD2. CDR3 length: 14 residues. Per the germline V gene, CDR1 is SGHRS and CDR2 is YFSETQ. Germline trimming cut 0 bases from V and 5 bases from J; bases unmatched to any gene: 5. DNA of the CDR3: TGCGCCAGCAGCTTGGGCGGGAGTCTCGACGAGCAGTACTTC. Protein: CASSLGGSLDEQYF.

The V and J genes are TRBV12-3 or TRBV12-4 and TRBJ2-2; TRBD2 agrees at 7 bases. V shed 6 bases, J shed 7 bases, and the junction held 5 bases outside the gene matches. This CDR3 has 13 amino acids. In DNA form, the CDR3 reads TGTGCCAGCAGGGGGACGGGAGGCGGGGAGCTGTTTTTT. This translates into CASRGTGGGELFF.

Remarks on this clone: The germline gene is not matched at one end of the junction; a read error may be the cause. The chain employs TRBV7-7 and TRBJ2-3, with D perhaps matching TRBD1 (5 bases). CDR3 length equals 16 residues. Germline CDR1 is SSHAT and CDR2 is FNYEAQ (reference sequence). The CDR3 nucleotides are TGTGCTAGCAGCTCCACCCCAGGGATGAGCACAGATACGCAGTATTTT. This sequence encodes CASSSTPGMSTDTQYF.

The rearrangement links TRBV9 to TRBJ1-1, with a weak D call TRBD1 (5 bases). This CDR3 comprises 14 residues. Germline assignment: CDR1 SGDLS and CDR2 YYNGEE. Trimming removed 2 bases from V and 7 bases from J, with 15 bases in between. The CDR3 bases are TGTGCCAGCAGCGTCCTGACCCAGACAGTTGAAGCTTTCTTT. It yields the protein CASSVLTQTVEAFF.

The rearrangement links TRBV6-5 to TRBJ2-5; TRBD1 is a possible D gene (6 bases). This CDR3 is built from 15 residues. V lost 2 bases and J 0 bases, leaving 10 bases between the germline ends. Germline values: CDR1 MNHEY, CDR2 SVGAGI. The DNA of the CDR3 is TGTGCCAGCAGTTACGGTCAGGGGTACCAAGAGACCCAGTACTTC. Its translation: CASSYGQGYQETQYF.

The V call is TRBV6-2 or TRBV6-3, the J call TRBJ2-7, with unresolved D. The CDR3 has 11 residues. From germline, CDR1 is MNHEY and CDR2 SVGEGT. Trimming removed 4 bases from V and 3 bases from J, with 4 bases in between. The DNA for the CDR3 is TGTGCCAGCAGTTCAAACTACGAGCAGTACTTC. Its translation is CASSSNYEQYF.

This rearrangement joins TRBV2 to TRBJ1-2; 11 bases are a match to TRBD1. V shed 6 bases and J 2 bases; nucleotides not matched to a gene: 5. Germline CDR1 and CDR2: SNHLY and FYNNEI. This CDR3 spans 15 amino acids. In DNA form, the CDR3 reads TGTGCCAGCAGGAAGGGACAGGGGGTAAACTATGGCTACACCTTC. This translates into CASRKGQGVNYGYTF.

The chain is built from TRBV11-2 and TRBJ2-7, with 9 nucleotides matching TRBD1. The CDR3 is 13 amino acids. The germline V gene has CDR1 SGHAT and CDR2 FQNNGV. V shed 4 bases and J 7 bases; nucleotides not matched to a gene: 5. CDR3 nucleotide sequence: TGTGCCAGCAGCTCCGACAGGGGGAGTGAGCAGTACTTC. It encodes CASSSDRGSEQYF.

The J gene is TRBJ2-7, the V gene TRBV5-4; 8 nucleotides agree with TRBD2. J lost 3 bases, V lost 4 bases, and 3 bases had no gene match. Germline V gives CDR1 SGHNT, CDR2 YYREEE (reference sequence). CDR3 length equals 13 residues. The CDR3 here is CASSLRGGYEQYF. The CDR3 DNA reads as TGTGCCAGCAGCCTCCGGGGGGGCTACGAGCAGTACTTC.

This clone has only one observation. This chain links TRBV7-8 with TRBJ2-2; 12 bases are shared with TRBD2. V trimming: 6 bases; J trimming: 7 bases; junction bases outside the gene matches: 3. The CDR3 spans 14 residues. Germline V lookup: CDR1 SGHVS, CDR2 FQNEAQ. CDR3 amino acids: CASRPTSGGGELFF. The CDR3 DNA reads as TGTGCCAGCAGACCGACTAGCGGGGGCGGGGAGCTGTTTTTT. The variable domain in full, with the rest retrieved from reference TRBV7-8 and TRBJ2-2, is GAGVSQSPRYKVAKRGQDVALRCDPISGHVSLFWYQQALGQGPEFLTYFQNEAQLDKSGLPSDRFFAERPEGSVSTLKIQRTQQEDSAVYLCASRPTSGGGELFFGEGSRLTVL.

The chain combines TRBV18 with TRBJ1-2, with D uncertain. Germline V gene data show CDR1 as KGHSH and CDR2 as LQKENI. The CDR3 contains 14 residues. Trimming took off 0 bases at V and 0 bases at J, with 5 bases between the two ends. The CDR3 reads CASSPPAANYGYTF. In DNA, the CDR3 is TGTGCCAGCTCACCACCGGCCGCTAACTATGGCTACACCTTC.

The chain has TRBV7-2 and TRBJ2-1; D uncertain. Germline V CDR1 and CDR2: SGHTA, FQGNSA. Trimming stripped 2 bases from V and 0 bases from J, with 5 bases between. The CDR3 is 14 residues long. CDR3: CASSLISSYNEQFF. The CDR3 region has the DNA TGTGCCAGCAGCTTAATCAGCTCCTACAATGAGCAGTTCTTC. Complete variable domain (other parts from reference TRBV7-2 and TRBJ2-1): GAGVSQSPSNKVTEKGKDVELRCDPISGHTALYWYRQSLGQGLEFLIYFQGNSAPDKSGLPSDRFSAERTGGSVSTLTIQRTQQEDSAVYLCASSLISSYNEQFFGPGTRLTVL.